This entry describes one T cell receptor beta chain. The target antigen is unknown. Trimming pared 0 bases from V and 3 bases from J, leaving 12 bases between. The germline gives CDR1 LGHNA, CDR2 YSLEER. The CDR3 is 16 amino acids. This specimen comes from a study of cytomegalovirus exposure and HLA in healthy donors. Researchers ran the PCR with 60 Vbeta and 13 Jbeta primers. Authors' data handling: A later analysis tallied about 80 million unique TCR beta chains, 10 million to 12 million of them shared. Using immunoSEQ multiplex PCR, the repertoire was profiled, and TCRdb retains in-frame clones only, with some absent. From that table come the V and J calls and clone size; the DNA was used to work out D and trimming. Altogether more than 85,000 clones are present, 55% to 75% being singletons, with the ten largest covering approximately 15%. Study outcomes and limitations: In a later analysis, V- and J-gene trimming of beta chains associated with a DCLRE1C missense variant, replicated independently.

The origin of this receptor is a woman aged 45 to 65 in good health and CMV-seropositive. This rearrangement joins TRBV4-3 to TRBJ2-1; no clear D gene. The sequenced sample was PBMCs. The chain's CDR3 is CASSQEARSRYNEQFF. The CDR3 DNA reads TGCGCCAGCAGCCAAGAAGCCAGGTCCCGCTACAATGAGCAGTTCTTC.